The clone carrying this TCR beta chain was counted once. The antigen is not known. PCR amplification relied on 60 Vbeta primers (plus 13 Jbeta primers). TCRdb's copy holds only in-frame clones and misses some; the assay was immunoSEQ multiplex PCR. The table lists 100,000 to 150,000 clones, 73% of them singletons. V shed 5 bases and J shed 6 bases, with 14 bases lying between them. The CDR3 length is 13 residues. CDR1 is SGHAT, CDR2 FQDESV, per germline (reference sequence). This entry belongs to a study of cytomegalovirus exposure and HLA in healthy donors. Study information: In an earlier analysis, approximately 120 million unique TCR beta sequences were found from 200 million or so T cells.

Study-wide findings and caveats: Altogether, more than 150 TCR beta chains were recorded as cytomegalovirus-associated.

Source material: PBMCs. V gene TRBV11-1 combines with J gene TRBJ2-7; D gene ambiguous. This sequence was found in a man in his sixties in good health and CMV-seropositive. CDR3 sequence: CASSLTLSSEQYF. Written as DNA, the CDR3 is TGTGCCAGCAGCCTGACCCTTTCTAGCGAGCAGTACTTC. The full variable domain, rest sourced from reference TRBV11-1 and TRBJ2-7, is EAEVAQSPRYKITEKSQAVAFWCDPISGHATLYWYRQILGQGPELLVQFQDESVVDDSQLPKDRFSAERLKGVDSTLKIQPAELGDSAMYLCASSLTLSSEQYFGPGTRLTVT.